This is a list of T cell receptor beta chains from one sample in a study of long-term antiretroviral therapy in people with HIV. Sequenced by immunoSEQ multiplex PCR; TCRdb stores in-frame clones only, minus some. This table has about 30,000 clones, 93% appearing once. The input for sequencing was unsorted PBMCs, taken 6.2 years after starting antiretroviral therapy. Receptors were obtained from a man between 40 and 49 years old with HIV. The CDR3 runs from the conserved cysteine through the conserved F or W. A D gene is named only where the DNA matches it firmly. The size of a clone is reported for some rows only, either as once, few or many, or as a class for expanded clones.

once	TRBV19	-	TRBJ2-7	TGTGCCAGTAGTCCGACCGGCGGCTCCTACGAGCAGTACTTC	CASSPTGGSYEQYF
once	TRBV5-4	-	TRBJ2-5	TGTGCCAGCAGCTTGTTAAGCGGAGAGACCCAGTACTTC	CASSLLSGETQYF
-	TRBV19	-	TRBJ1-4	TGTGCCAGTAGTATCTGGGGACTGGGTGAAAAACTGTTTTTT	CASSIWGLGEKLFF
-	TRBV6-1	TRBD1	TRBJ1-4	TGTGCCAGCAGTGTAACAGGGGGGTCAAGTAATGAAAAACTGTTTTTT	CASSVTGGSSNEKLFF
-	TRBV4-3	TRBD1	TRBJ1-1	TGCGCCAGCAGCCAGGGGACAGGGTTGACGGACACTGAAGCTTTCTTT	CASSQGTGLTDTEAFF
-	TRBV6-1	-	TRBJ2-1	TGTGCCAGCAGTGAACGCCCTTTACATGAGCAGTTCTTC	CASSERPLHEQFF
-	TRBV5-1	TRBD1	TRBJ1-1	TGCGCCAGCAGCGTCGACAGGGAGGCAAGGAACACTGAAGCTTTCTTT	CASSVDREARNTEAFF
-	TRBV5-1	-	TRBJ1-2	TGCGCCAGTGGAGGAGGGTTAGACTATGGCTACACCTTC	CASGGGLDYGYTF
-	TRBV9	TRBD2	TRBJ2-1	TGTGCCAGCAGTGCAGGACTAGCGGCAAACAATGAGCAGTTCTTC	CASSAGLAANNEQFF
-	TRBV7-9	-	TRBJ1-2	TGTGCCAGCAGGCCGGATCAGGGTTATGGCTATGGCTACACCTTC	CASRPDQGYGYGYTF
-	TRBV6-5	TRBD1	TRBJ2-2	TGTGCCAGCAGATCCGACAGGGTAAACACCGGGGAGCTGTTTTTT	CASRSDRVNTGELFF
-	TRBV5-1	-	TRBJ2-3	TGCGCCAGCAGCGGGGGACTCACAGATACGCAGTATTTT	CASSGGLTDTQYF
-	TRBV2	-	TRBJ1-2	TGTGCCAGCAAAGAACCCGGACAACTTGTAGGCTACACCTTC	CASKEPGQLVGYTF
-	TRBV11-2	-	TRBJ2-7	TGTGCCAGCAGCCCGACGGGAATTACGAGATCCGAGCAGTACTTC	CASSPTGITRSEQYF
-	TRBV11-2	-	TRBJ2-7	TGTGCCAGCAGCTTAGATGACGGATCTACTCACATTTACGAGCAGTACTTC	CASSLDDGSTHIYEQYF
-	TRBV5-1	TRBD1	TRBJ1-4	TGCGCCAGCACCGGGACAGCTAATGAAAAACTGTTTTTT	CASTGTANEKLFF
-	TRBV10-1	-	TRBJ2-2	TGCGCCAGCAGGCCCCGGCTTTCTCCTTTCGGGGAGCTGTTTTTT	CASRPRLSPFGELFF
-	TRBV11-2	-	TRBJ1-5	TGTGCCAGCAGCTTTGAGGGGCAGCCCCAGCATTTT	CASSFEGQPQHF
-	TRBV6-5	-	TRBJ1-2	TGTGCCAGCAGCCCCGCCGGGGGATATCATGGCTACACCTTC	CASSPAGGYHGYTF
-	TRBV6-4	-	TRBJ2-7	TGTGCCAGCATTATCATTTGCACAGCCTACGAGCAGTACTTC	CASIIICTAYEQYF
-	TRBV5-1	-	TRBJ1-1	TGCGCCAGCAGCTTGAATCAGGGGATGTTGAACACTGAAGCTTTCTTT	CASSLNQGMLNTEAFF
once	TRBV7-2	TRBD2	TRBJ2-7	TGTGCCAGCAGCTACATAGCGGGGGTCTACGAGCAGTACTTC	CASSYIAGVYEQYF
-	TRBV7-2	-	TRBJ1-4	TGTGCCAGCAGCCCCCGGAGGGATGAAAAACTGTTTTTT	CASSPRRDEKLFF
-	TRBV7-3	-	TRBJ1-1	TGTGCCAGCAGACAGAACGGGGACACTGAAGCTTTCTTT	CASRQNGDTEAFF
once	TRBV15	-	TRBJ2-5	TGTGCCACCAGCAAAAATTTACAGGTTAGAGAGACCCAGTACTTC	CATSKNLQVRETQYF
-	TRBV4-1	TRBD2	TRBJ2-5	TGCGCCAGCAGCCCCCTCGGAGCGGGGGGGCCGGAGACCCAGTACTTC	CASSPLGAGGPETQYF
once	TRBV5-1	-	TRBJ2-3	TGCGCCAGCAGCTGGACTCGGGCAGATACGCAGTATTTT	CASSWTRADTQYF
-	TRBV28	-	TRBJ1-1	TGTGCCAGCAGAAACAGGGTATTCACTGAAGCTTTCTTT	CASRNRVFTEAFF
-	TRBV7-8	TRBD2	TRBJ2-1	TGTGCCAGCAGCTACCGGACTAGCGGTTACAATGAGCAGTTCTTC	CASSYRTSGYNEQFF
-	TRBV11-1	-	TRBJ2-2	TGTGCCAGCAGCTTATCCGGGCCTTACAGAGCTCTGGCCGGGGAGCTGTTTTTT	CASSLSGPYRALAGELFF
-	TRBV6-1	TRBD1	TRBJ2-1	TGTGCCAGCATTGAGACAGGGGCTTACAATGAGCAGTTCTTC	CASIETGAYNEQFF
-	TRBV4-3	-	TRBJ2-7	TGCGCCAGCAGCCAAGATTTTAGCCAGGTTCTAATTGGGGGCGAGCAGTACTTC	CASSQDFSQVLIGGEQYF
-	TRBV27	-	TRBJ1-2	TGTGCCAGCAGCATAGGGACCCACTATGGCTACACCTTC	CASSIGTHYGYTF
-	TRBV9	-	TRBJ2-1	TGTGCCAGCAGCGTAGGAGGCCTCATGGGGAACAGTGAGCAGTTCTTC	CASSVGGLMGNSEQFF
few	TRBV2	TRBD1	TRBJ1-2	TGTGCCAGCAGGGGACAGGCGTCTAACTATGGCTACACCTTC	CASRGQASNYGYTF
-	TRBV5-6	TRBD2	TRBJ2-7	TGTGCCAGCAGTTTGGATGGGGGACTAGCGGTATACGAGCAGTACTTC	CASSLDGGLAVYEQYF
-	TRBV11-2	-	TRBJ1-1	TGTGCCAGCAGCTTAGCTGGGGGGCTTGGAGCTTTCTTT	CASSLAGGLGAFF
-	TRBV5-6	-	TRBJ2-2	TGTGCCAGCAGCTTGGAGGCACGCCCCGGGACTAACACCGGGGAGCTGTTTTTT	CASSLEARPGTNTGELFF
-	TRBV30	-	TRBJ1-4	TGTGCCTGGAGTGCCGGTGCAACTAATGAAAAACTGTTTTTT	CAWSAGATNEKLFF
-	TRBV10-1	TRBD2	TRBJ2-2	TGCGCCAGCGCGGGGGGGGGTACCGGGGAGCTGTTTTTT	CASAGGGTGELFF
-	TRBV7-2	TRBD2	TRBJ2-7	TGTGCCAGCAGCGCGAGGACTAGCGGGGGGGCCCTCGAGCAGTACTTC	CASSARTSGGALEQYF
-	TRBV11-2	-	TRBJ2-5	TGTGCCAGCAGCTTAGTGGTGACTCGAGGGGAGACCCAGTACTTC	CASSLVVTRGETQYF
-	TRBV2	-	TRBJ2-3	TGTGCCAGCAGTGGGATGGGAGATACGCAGTATTTT	CASSGMGDTQYF
-	TRBV4-3	-	TRBJ2-1	TGCGCCAGCAGCTCCGCGGCGACGGGACCCTACAATGAGCAGTTCTTC	CASSSAATGPYNEQFF
-	TRBV9	-	TRBJ2-2	TGTGCCAGCAGCGTAGTAACGGGGATGGCGAACACCGGGGAGCTGTTTTTT	CASSVVTGMANTGELFF
-	TRBV6-4	-	TRBJ1-1	TGTGCCAGCAGTACAACAGGGAAATTTAGCCCTGAAGCTTTCTTT	CASSTTGKFSPEAFF
-	TRBV7-6	TRBD1	TRBJ2-7	TGTGCCAGCAGCCCCTTTTCAACAGGGGGCTCCGAGCAGTACTTC	CASSPFSTGGSEQYF
once	TRBV28	-	TRBJ1-2	TGTGCCAGCAGTCTAGTTGGGGGGGGAGATGGCTACACCTTC	CASSLVGGGDGYTF